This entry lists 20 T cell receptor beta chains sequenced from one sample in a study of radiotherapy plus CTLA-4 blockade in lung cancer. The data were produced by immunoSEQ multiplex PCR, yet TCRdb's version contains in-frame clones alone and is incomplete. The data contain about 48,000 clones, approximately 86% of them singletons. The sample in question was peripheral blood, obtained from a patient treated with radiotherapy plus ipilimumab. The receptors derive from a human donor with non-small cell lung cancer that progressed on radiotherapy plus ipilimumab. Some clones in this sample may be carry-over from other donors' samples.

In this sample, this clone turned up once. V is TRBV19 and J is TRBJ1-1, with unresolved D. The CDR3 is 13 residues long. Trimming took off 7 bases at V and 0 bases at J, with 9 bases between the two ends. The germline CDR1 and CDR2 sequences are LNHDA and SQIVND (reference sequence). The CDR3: CASKRQMNTEAFF. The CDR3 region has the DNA TGTGCCAGTAAGAGGCAGATGAACACTGAAGCTTTCTTT.

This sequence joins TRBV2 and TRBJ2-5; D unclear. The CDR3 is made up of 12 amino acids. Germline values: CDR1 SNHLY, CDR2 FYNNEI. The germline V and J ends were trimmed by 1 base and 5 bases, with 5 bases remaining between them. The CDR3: CASSEGRETQYF. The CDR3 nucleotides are TGTGCCAGCAGTGAAGGCCGGGAGACCCAGTACTTC.

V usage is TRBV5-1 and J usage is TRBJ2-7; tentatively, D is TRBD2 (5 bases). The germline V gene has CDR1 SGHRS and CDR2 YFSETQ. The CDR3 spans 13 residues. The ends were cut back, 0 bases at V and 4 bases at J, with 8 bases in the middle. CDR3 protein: CASSLASGYEQYF. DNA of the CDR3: TGCGCCAGCAGCTTGGCGAGCGGATACGAGCAGTACTTC.

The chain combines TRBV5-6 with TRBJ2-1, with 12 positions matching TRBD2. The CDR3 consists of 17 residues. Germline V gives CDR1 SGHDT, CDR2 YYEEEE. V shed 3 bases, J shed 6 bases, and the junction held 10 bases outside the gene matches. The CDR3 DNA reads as TGTGCCAGCAGCTCAGTGTCTAGCGGGGGGGCCGGCAATGAGCAGTTCTTC. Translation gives CASSSVSSGGAGNEQFF.

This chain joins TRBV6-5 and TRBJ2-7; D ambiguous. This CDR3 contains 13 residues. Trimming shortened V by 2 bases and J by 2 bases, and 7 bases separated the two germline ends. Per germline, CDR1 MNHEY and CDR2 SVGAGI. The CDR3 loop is CASSYGPTYEQYF. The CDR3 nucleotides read TGTGCCAGCAGTTACGGCCCGACCTACGAGCAGTACTTC.

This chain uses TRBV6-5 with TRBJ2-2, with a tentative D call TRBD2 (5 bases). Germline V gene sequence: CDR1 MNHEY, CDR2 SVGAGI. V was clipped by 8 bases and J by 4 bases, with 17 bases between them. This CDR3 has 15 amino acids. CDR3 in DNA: TGTGCCAGCGGCGGGCGGGCTCGAGCCACCGGGGAGCTGTTTTTT. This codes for CASGGRARATGELFF.

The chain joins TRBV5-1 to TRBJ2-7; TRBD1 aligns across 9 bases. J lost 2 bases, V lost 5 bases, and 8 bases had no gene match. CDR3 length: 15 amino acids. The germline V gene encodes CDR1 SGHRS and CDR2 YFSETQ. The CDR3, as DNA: TGCGCCAGCAGTTCCCCGGGACAGGGACCCTACGAGCAGTACTTC. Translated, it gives CASSSPGQGPYEQYF.

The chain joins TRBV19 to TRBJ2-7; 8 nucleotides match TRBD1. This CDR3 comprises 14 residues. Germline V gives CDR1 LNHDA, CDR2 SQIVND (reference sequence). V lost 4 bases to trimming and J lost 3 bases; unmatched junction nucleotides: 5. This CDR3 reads CASSNQGAVYEQYF. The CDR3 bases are TGTGCCAGTAGTAACCAGGGGGCAGTCTACGAGCAGTACTTC.

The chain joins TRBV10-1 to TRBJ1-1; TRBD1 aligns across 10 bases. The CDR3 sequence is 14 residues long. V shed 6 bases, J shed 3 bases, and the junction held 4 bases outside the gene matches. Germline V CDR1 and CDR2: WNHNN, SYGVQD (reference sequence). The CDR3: CASSLGQGDTEAFF. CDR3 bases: TGCGCCAGCAGCCTCGGACAGGGGGACACTGAAGCTTTCTTT.

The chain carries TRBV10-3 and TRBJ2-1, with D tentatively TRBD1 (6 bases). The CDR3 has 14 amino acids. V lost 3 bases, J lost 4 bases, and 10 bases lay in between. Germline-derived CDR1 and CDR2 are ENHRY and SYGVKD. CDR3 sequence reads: CAISETGQYNEQFF. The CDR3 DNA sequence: TGTGCCATCAGTGAAACAGGACAGTACAATGAGCAGTTCTTC.

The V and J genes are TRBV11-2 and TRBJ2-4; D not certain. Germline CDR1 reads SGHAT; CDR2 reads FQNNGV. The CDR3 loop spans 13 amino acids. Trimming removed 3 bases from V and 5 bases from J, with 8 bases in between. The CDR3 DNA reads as TGTGCCAGCAGCTTTACGGTGGAAAACATTCAGTACTTC. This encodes CASSFTVENIQYF.

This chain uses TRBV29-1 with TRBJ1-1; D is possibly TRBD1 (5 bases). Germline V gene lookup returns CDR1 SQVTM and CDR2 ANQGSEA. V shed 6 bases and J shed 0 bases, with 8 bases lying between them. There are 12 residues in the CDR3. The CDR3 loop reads CSVGLLNTEAFF. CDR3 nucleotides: TGCAGCGTGGGACTGCTGAACACTGAAGCTTTCTTT. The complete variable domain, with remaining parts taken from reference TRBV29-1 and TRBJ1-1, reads SAVISQKPSRDICQRGTSLTIQCQVDSQVTMMFWYRQQPGQSLTLIATANQGSEATYESGFVIDKFPISRPNLTFSTLTVSNMSPEDSSIYLCSVGLLNTEAFFGQGTRLTVV.

DNA of the CDR3: TGCGCCAGCAGCCGGGGACTAGCGGGAGCAGAGACCCAGTACTTC. This codes for CASSRGLAGAETQYF. The chain is built from TRBV5-1 and TRBJ2-5; 14 bases map to TRBD2. The CDR3 extends over 15 amino acids. The trim removed 4 bases at V and 4 bases at J, leaving 3 bases unmatched. Germline-derived CDR1 and CDR2 are SGHRS and YFSETQ.

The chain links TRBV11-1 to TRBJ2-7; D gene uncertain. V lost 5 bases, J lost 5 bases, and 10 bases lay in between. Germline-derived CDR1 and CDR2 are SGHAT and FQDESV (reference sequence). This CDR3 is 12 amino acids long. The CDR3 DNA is TGTGCCAGCAGCAACAGTCTCCACGAGCAGTACTTC. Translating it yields CASSNSLHEQYF. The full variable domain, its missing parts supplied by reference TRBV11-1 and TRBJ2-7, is EAEVAQSPRYKITEKSQAVAFWCDPISGHATLYWYRQILGQGPELLVQFQDESVVDDSQLPKDRFSAERLKGVDSTLKIQPAELGDSAMYLCASSNSLHEQYFGPGTRLTVT.

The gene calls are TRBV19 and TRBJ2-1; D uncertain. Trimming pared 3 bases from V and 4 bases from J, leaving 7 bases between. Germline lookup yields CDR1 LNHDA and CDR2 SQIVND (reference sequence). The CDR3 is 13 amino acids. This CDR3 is CASSILLYNEQFF. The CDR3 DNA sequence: TGTGCCAGTAGTATCTTACTTTACAATGAGCAGTTCTTC.

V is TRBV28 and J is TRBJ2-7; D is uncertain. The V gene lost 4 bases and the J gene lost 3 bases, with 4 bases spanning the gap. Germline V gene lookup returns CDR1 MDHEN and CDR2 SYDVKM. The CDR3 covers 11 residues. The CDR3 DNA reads TGTGCCAGCAGTTCCTACTACGAGCAGTACTTC. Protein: CASSSYYEQYF. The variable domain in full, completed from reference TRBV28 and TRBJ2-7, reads DVKVTQSSRYLVKRTGEKVFLECVQDMDHENMFWYRQDPGLGLRLIYFSYDVKMKEKGDIPEGYSVSREKKERFSLILESASTNQTSMYLCASSSYYEQYFGPGTRLTVT.

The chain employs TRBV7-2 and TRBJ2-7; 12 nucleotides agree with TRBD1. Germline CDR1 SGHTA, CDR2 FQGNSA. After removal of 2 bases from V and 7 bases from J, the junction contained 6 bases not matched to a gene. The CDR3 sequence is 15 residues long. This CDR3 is CASSLRRDRGLEQYF. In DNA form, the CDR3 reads TGTGCCAGCAGCTTACGCCGGGACAGGGGGCTTGAGCAGTACTTC.

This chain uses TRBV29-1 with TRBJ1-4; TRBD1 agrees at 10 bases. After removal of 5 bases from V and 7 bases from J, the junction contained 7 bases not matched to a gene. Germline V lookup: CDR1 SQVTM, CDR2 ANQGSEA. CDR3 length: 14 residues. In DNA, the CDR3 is TGCAGCGTTCCGGGACAGGGGAATCTTGAAAAACTGTTTTTT. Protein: CSVPGQGNLEKLFF.

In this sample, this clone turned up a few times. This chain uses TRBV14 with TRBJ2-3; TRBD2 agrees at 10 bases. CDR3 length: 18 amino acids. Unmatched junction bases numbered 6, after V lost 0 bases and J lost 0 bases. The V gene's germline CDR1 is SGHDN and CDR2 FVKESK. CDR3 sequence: CASSQDIGLAVSTDTQYF. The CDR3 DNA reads TGTGCCAGCAGCCAAGATATCGGACTAGCGGTTAGCACAGATACGCAGTATTTT.

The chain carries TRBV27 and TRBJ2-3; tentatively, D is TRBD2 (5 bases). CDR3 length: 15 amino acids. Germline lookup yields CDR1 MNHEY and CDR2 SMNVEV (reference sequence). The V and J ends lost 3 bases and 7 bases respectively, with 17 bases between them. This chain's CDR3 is CASSFASPRDNTQYF. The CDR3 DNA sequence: TGTGCCAGCAGTTTTGCTAGCCCCCGAGACAATACGCAGTATTTT.